This passage covers 28 T cell receptor beta chains from one sample sequenced in a study of blood T cell repertoires in COVID-19. Sequenced by immunoSEQ multiplex PCR; TCRdb stores in-frame clones only, minus some. The sample has 180,000 or so clones; 76% are singletons. The source material was peripheral blood. The receptors here all came from a woman between 50 and 59 years old with active or convalescent COVID-19.

The chain employs TRBV27 and TRBJ2-5, with 7 bases fitting TRBD1. CDR1 MNHEY and CDR2 SMNVEV come from the germline V gene (reference sequence). This CDR3 is built from 12 residues. V lost 6 bases, J lost 9 bases, and 7 bases stayed unmatched. CDR3 region: CASSPGQRAQYF. CDR3 nucleotide sequence: TGTGCCAGCAGCCCGGGACAGAGGGCCCAGTACTTC.

The chain links TRBV7-2 to TRBJ2-2; TRBD1 matches 7 bases. The CDR3 loop spans 17 amino acids. J lost 2 bases, V lost 5 bases, and 11 bases had no gene match. CDR1 is SGHTA, CDR2 FQGNSA, per germline. The CDR3 loop reads CASSLTRGTANTGELFF. DNA of the CDR3: TGTGCCAGCAGCCTTACTAGGGGGACAGCAAACACCGGGGAGCTGTTTTTT.

V is TRBV4-2 and J is TRBJ2-3; 8 nucleotides match TRBD1. With 4 bases clipped from V and 4 bases from J, the junction kept 4 bases outside the gene matches. The V gene's germline CDR1 is LGHNA and CDR2 YNFKEQ. This CDR3 region has 14 residues. CDR3 loop: CASSPRTGPDTQYF. CDR3 in DNA: TGTGCCAGCAGCCCGCGGACAGGGCCAGATACGCAGTATTTT.

V and J are TRBV18 and TRBJ2-7; D uncertain. From germline, CDR1 is KGHSH and CDR2 LQKENI. CDR3 length: 12 residues. With 6 bases removed from V and 2 bases from J, the gap between germline ends came to 8 bases. CDR3 residues: CASSGVAYEQYF. The CDR3 DNA is TGTGCCAGCTCGGGCGTAGCCTACGAGCAGTACTTC.

J is TRBJ2-1 and V is TRBV10-3; TRBD2 matches 7 bases. The CDR3 is made up of 13 amino acids. Germline V gives CDR1 ENHRY, CDR2 SYGVKD. Trimming took 5 bases from V and 5 from J; bases not matched to a gene: 3. For the CDR3, the DNA is TGTGCCATCAGTCCGGGACTAAACAATGAGCAGTTCTTC. This codes for CAISPGLNNEQFF.

The chain recombines TRBV30 with TRBJ1-1; maybe TRBD1 (5 bases). Trimming cost V 0 bases and J 12 bases, with 11 bases left between them. From germline, CDR1 is GTSNPN and CDR2 SVGIG (reference sequence). The CDR3 length is 11 residues. CDR3 protein: CAWSVPGQTFF. CDR3 in DNA: TGTGCCTGGAGTGTTCCAGGGCAAACTTTCTTT.

The sample holds one count of this clone. The chain employs TRBV7-2 and TRBJ2-1; no clear D. CDR1 and CDR2 from the germline V gene are SGHTA and FQGNSA. With 8 bases removed from V and 6 bases from J, the gap between germline ends came to 14 bases. CDR3 length: 13 residues. In DNA form, the CDR3 reads TGTGCCAGCGGTAATGAGCCGGGCAATGAGCAGTTCTTC. This gives the protein CASGNEPGNEQFF.

This clone was seen a few times. The chain has TRBV19 and TRBJ1-6; D ambiguous. In germline, CDR1 is LNHDA, CDR2 SQIVND (reference sequence). The CDR3 has 13 amino acids. Trimming shortened V by 4 bases and J by 3 bases, and 4 bases separated the two germline ends. The CDR3 coding sequence is TGTGCCAGTAGTAATAGCTATAATTCACCCCTCCACTTT. This sequence encodes CASSNSYNSPLHF.

The chain links TRBV4-3 to TRBJ1-2; D not certain. Per the germline V gene, CDR1 is LGHNA and CDR2 is YSLEER. There are 15 residues in the CDR3. Trimming took 0 bases from V and 4 from J, leaving 12 bases between them. The CDR3 region has the DNA TGCGCCAGCAGCCAAGAGGCAGATCAAGTCTATGGCTACACCTTC. Residues: CASSQEADQVYGYTF.

This clone was counted a few times. This sequence joins TRBV5-1 and TRBJ1-3; 7 nucleotides match TRBD1. The CDR3 covers 16 residues. Per the germline V gene, CDR1 is SGHRS and CDR2 is YFSETQ. V gave up 3 bases and J gave up 8 bases; unmatched junction bases: 14. CDR3 nucleotides: TGCGCCAGCAGCTACGGGACAGCTCAAAGAGGGGACACCATATATTTT. It yields the protein CASSYGTAQRGDTIYF.

The V gene is TRBV10-3, the J gene TRBJ1-5, with D unresolved. The CDR3 is made up of 14 amino acids. Trimming removed 0 bases at V and 6 bases at J, with 9 bases between. Germline assignment: CDR1 ENHRY and CDR2 SYGVKD. The chain's CDR3 is CAISESGSGQPQHF. The CDR3 DNA reads as TGTGCCATCAGTGAGTCAGGATCGGGTCAGCCCCAGCATTTT.

V is TRBV4-3 and J is TRBJ2-7; D is possibly TRBD2 (6 bases). Germline V CDR1 and CDR2: LGHNA, YSLEER. The V gene lost 0 bases and the J gene lost 5 bases, with 20 bases spanning the gap. The CDR3 has 17 residues. CDR3 residues: CASSQDVGAGMYHEQYF. The CDR3 DNA reads TGCGCCAGCAGCCAAGATGTAGGGGCGGGAATGTACCACGAGCAGTACTTC.

The chain joins TRBV5-1 to TRBJ2-1; perhaps TRBD2 as D (8 bases). With 4 bases removed from V and 6 bases from J, the gap between germline ends came to 17 bases. CDR1 is SGHRS and CDR2 is YFSETQ in the germline V gene. The CDR3 runs to 15 residues. CDR3 sequence (DNA): TGCGCCAGCAGCCCCGGGGGGGGACAGATCAATGAGCAGTTCTTC. It is translated as CASSPGGGQINEQFF.

This chain uses TRBV7-2 with TRBJ2-1, with 10 bases aligning to TRBD2. This CDR3 spans 17 amino acids. The germline V gene has CDR1 SGHTA and CDR2 FQGNSA. Trimming took 4 bases from V and 8 from J; bases not matched to a gene: 14. CDR3 coding DNA: TGTGCCAGCAGCTCCTATACCCCTAGCGGGAGTCAGGATGAGCAGTTCTTC. Translation: CASSSYTPSGSQDEQFF.

The gene calls are TRBV9 and TRBJ2-3, with no clear D. Germline assignment: CDR1 SGDLS and CDR2 YYNGEE. This CDR3 spans 16 amino acids. Trimming cost V 4 bases and J 0 bases, with 15 bases left between them. CDR3 loop: CASSFLDGSSTDTQYF. CDR3 in DNA: TGTGCCAGCAGCTTCTTAGACGGGTCAAGCACAGATACGCAGTATTTT.

The rearrangement uses TRBV5-3 and TRBJ1-5, with unresolved D. TRBV5-3 is flagged as an ORF with uncertain function. V was shortened by 4 bases and J by 2 bases, with 13 bases between the two germline ends. The CDR3 covers 15 residues. The CDR3 nucleotides read TGTGCCAGAAGCCGGCGGATTTTGGGCAATCAGCCCCAGCATTTT. Translating gives CARSRRILGNQPQHF.

The chain is built from TRBV19 and TRBJ1-5, with TRBD1 matching over 7 bases. V shed 6 bases and J 0 bases; nucleotides not matched to a gene: 8. There are 16 residues in the CDR3. The germline gives CDR1 LNHDA, CDR2 SQIVND (reference sequence). In nucleotides, the CDR3 is TGTGCCAGTAGGTACAGGGGTGAATATAGCAATCAGCCCCAGCATTTT. Translation gives CASRYRGEYSNQPQHF.

The chain has TRBV27 and TRBJ1-5; the D is unclear. Deletions cut 3 bases from V and 7 bases from J, with 10 bases between. CDR1 is MNHEY and CDR2 is SMNVEV in the germline V gene (reference sequence). This CDR3 has 13 amino acids. CDR3 nucleotide sequence: TGTGCCAGCAGTTTGGCCCCCCCACAGCCCCAGCATTTT. The encoded protein is CASSLAPPQPQHF.

This clone was counted a single time. The V and J genes are TRBV18 and TRBJ2-7; 9 nucleotides align to TRBD1. The V gene's germline CDR1 is KGHSH and CDR2 LQKENI. This CDR3 has 16 residues. The V and J ends lost 3 bases and 0 bases, in that order; junction bases with no gene match: 6. CDR3 sequence reads: CASSPRGTGLSYEQYF. Written as DNA, the CDR3 is TGTGCCAGCTCACCCCGCGGGACAGGGCTCTCCTACGAGCAGTACTTC.

The chain uses TRBV7-2 and TRBJ2-1, with TRBD2 matching 13 bases. Germline V gene data show CDR1 as SGHTA and CDR2 as FQGNSA. V gave up 5 bases and J gave up 8 bases; unmatched junction bases: 9. The CDR3 length is 16 residues. The CDR3, as DNA: TGTGCCAGCAGCATTAGTCGGACTAGCGGGAGCGATGAGCAGTTCTTC. The encoded protein is CASSISRTSGSDEQFF.

The sample holds a few counts of this clone. The V gene is TRBV11-2, the J gene TRBJ2-3, with TRBD2 matching 11 bases. There are 19 residues in the CDR3. J gave up 1 base and V 1 base, and 10 bases lay outside the gene matches. The germline V gene encodes CDR1 SGHAT and CDR2 FQNNGV. The CDR3 DNA is TGTGCCAGCAGCTTAGGGACGGGGGCTAGCGGGGGGCGCACAGATACGCAGTATTTT. Encoded protein: CASSLGTGASGGRTDTQYF.

The J gene is TRBJ2-3, the V gene TRBV7-2; no reliable D call. Trimming took off 7 bases at V and 2 bases at J, with 10 bases between the two ends. CDR1 SGHTA and CDR2 FQGNSA come from the germline V gene. The CDR3 is made up of 13 amino acids. CDR3 bases: TGTGCCAGCAACGAGGAATTCACAGATACGCAGTATTTT. This translates into CASNEEFTDTQYF. The full variable domain, rest sourced from reference TRBV7-2 and TRBJ2-3, is GAGVSQSPSNKVTEKGKDVELRCDPISGHTALYWYRQSLGQGLEFLIYFQGNSAPDKSGLPSDRFSAERTGGSVSTLTIQRTQQEDSAVYLCASNEEFTDTQYFGPGTRLTVL.

V gene TRBV6-2 or TRBV6-3 combines with J gene TRBJ1-6, with TRBD1 identical over 7 bases. The CDR3 contains 18 residues. J gave up 0 bases and V 0 bases, and 5 bases lay outside the gene matches. Germline V gene data show CDR1 as MNHEY and CDR2 as SVGEGT. Here the CDR3 reads CASSYSGRTGSYNSPLHF. Here the CDR3 DNA reads TGTGCCAGCAGTTACTCGGGGCGGACAGGCTCCTATAATTCACCCCTCCACTTT.

The chain is built from TRBV3-1 (or the pseudogene TRBV3-2) and TRBJ2-5; D unclear. With 5 bases removed from V and 3 bases from J, the gap between germline ends came to 4 bases. CDR3 size: 11 residues. The V gene's germline CDR1 is LGHDT and CDR2 YNNKEL (reference sequence). CDR3 coding DNA: TGTGCCAGCAGCTATAAAGAGACCCAGTACTTC. Protein product: CASSYKETQYF.

This clone was recorded a few times. V usage is TRBV11-2 and J usage is TRBJ1-4, with a possible D match to TRBD1 (6 bases). This CDR3 region has 15 residues. Trimming left V 2 bases short and J 7 bases short, with 14 bases between. Germline V lookup: CDR1 SGHAT, CDR2 FQNNGV. This CDR3 is CASSLIGGRVEKLFF. The CDR3 coding sequence is TGTGCCAGCAGCTTAATCGGGGGGCGGGTTGAAAAACTGTTTTTT.

This chain uses TRBV6-5 with TRBJ2-2; D might be TRBD1 (6 bases). Per the germline V gene, CDR1 is MNHEY and CDR2 is SVGAGI. The ends were cut back, 6 bases at V and 4 bases at J, with 15 bases in the middle. The CDR3 loop spans 15 amino acids. CDR3 nucleotide sequence: TGTGCCAGCAGGCTCCGGGACACCCTCACCGGGGAGCTGTTTTTT. Protein product: CASRLRDTLTGELFF.

This chain links TRBV30 with TRBJ1-3; D gene unclear. The germline V gene has CDR1 GTSNPN and CDR2 SVGIG (reference sequence). The V end lost 3 bases, the J end lost 0 bases, and 12 bases lay between the germline ends. CDR3 length: 15 residues. The DNA for the CDR3 is TGTGCCTGGAGGGCAGGTTCACACTCTGGAAACACCATATATTTT. Translating gives CAWRAGSHSGNTIYF.

The V and J genes are TRBV2 and TRBJ2-3; 13 bases line up with TRBD2. This CDR3 has 16 amino acids. V was clipped by 6 bases and J by 4 bases; unmatched bases: 7. Looked up from germline, CDR1 is SNHLY and CDR2 is FYNNEI. As DNA, the CDR3 is TGTGCCAGCAGGAGGACTAGCGGGAGATTCGCAGATACGCAGTATTTT. Its translation: CASRRTSGRFADTQYF. Based on the CDR3 plus reference TRBV2 and TRBJ2-3, the full variable domain is EPEVTQTPSHQVTQMGQEVILRCVPISNHLYFYWYRQILGQKVEFLVSFYNNEISEKSEIFDDQFSVERPDGSNFTLKIRSTKLEDSAMYFCASRRTSGRFADTQYFGPGTRLTVL.